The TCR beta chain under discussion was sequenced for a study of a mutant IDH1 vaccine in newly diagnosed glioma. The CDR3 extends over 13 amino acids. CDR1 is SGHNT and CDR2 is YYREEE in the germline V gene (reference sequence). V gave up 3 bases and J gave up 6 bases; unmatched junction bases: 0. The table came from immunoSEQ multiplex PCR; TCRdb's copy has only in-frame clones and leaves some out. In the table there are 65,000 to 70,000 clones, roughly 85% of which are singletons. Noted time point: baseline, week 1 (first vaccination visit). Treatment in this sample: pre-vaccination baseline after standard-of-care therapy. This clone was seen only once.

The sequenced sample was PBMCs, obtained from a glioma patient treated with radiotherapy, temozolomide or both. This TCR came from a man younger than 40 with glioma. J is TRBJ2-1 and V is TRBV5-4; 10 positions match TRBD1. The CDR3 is CASSWDRGNEQFF. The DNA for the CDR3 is TGTGCCAGCAGCTGGGACAGGGGCAATGAGCAGTTCTTC.